Following are 10 T cell receptor beta chains from one sample sequenced in a study of T cell responses to AZD1222 COVID-19 vaccine. Produced via immunoSEQ multiplex PCR; TCRdb's table is partial and in-frame only. The sample lists about 99,000 clones, roughly nine tenths occurring once. Specimen: peripheral blood, collected on day 0 of AZD1222 vaccination. These receptors were taken from an adult in good health.

The J gene is TRBJ2-2, the V gene TRBV7-3, with TRBD2 matching over 9 bases. The CDR3 contains 16 residues. V trimming: 3 bases; J trimming: 3 bases; junction bases outside the gene matches: 5. From germline, CDR1 is SGHTA and CDR2 FQGTGA. This CDR3 reads CASSFGGLAHTGELFF. CDR3 DNA: TGTGCCAGCAGCTTTGGGGGACTAGCCCACACCGGGGAGCTGTTTTTT. The variable domain in full, completed from reference TRBV7-3 and TRBJ2-2, reads GAGVSQTPSNKVTEKGKYVELRCDPISGHTALYWYRQSLGQGPEFLIYFQGTGAADDSGLPNDRFFAVRPEGSVSTLKIQRTERGDSAVYLCASSFGGLAHTGELFFGEGSRLTVL.

This clone has more than one count but fewer than ten. V is TRBV4-2 and J is TRBJ2-1; the D gene is possibly TRBD2 (6 bases). The germline CDR1 and CDR2 sequences are LGHNA and YNFKEQ. CDR3 length equals 16 residues. The germline V and J ends were trimmed by 4 bases and 9 bases, with 22 bases remaining between them. The CDR3 region has the DNA TGTGCCAGCAGCCCCCCCCAGGCGGGACTTTATGGTGAGCAGTTCTTC. Translated, it gives CASSPPQAGLYGEQFF.

This clone showed up just once. The chain carries TRBV5-5 and TRBJ2-1, with 8 bases lining up with TRBD2. With 2 bases clipped from V and 9 bases from J, the junction kept 13 bases outside the gene matches. CDR3 length equals 16 residues. The V gene's germline CDR1 is SGHKS and CDR2 YYEKEE (reference sequence). The CDR3 region is CASSFLTSGSGPEQFF. For the CDR3, the DNA is TGTGCCAGCAGCTTCCTAACTAGCGGTTCAGGACCTGAGCAGTTCTTC.

This clone was counted between two and nine times. The chain is built from TRBV10-3 and TRBJ2-1, with 7 bases matching TRBD2. The germline gives CDR1 ENHRY, CDR2 SYGVKD. This CDR3 contains 15 residues. J gave up 3 bases and V 2 bases, and 4 bases lay outside the gene matches. CDR3 nucleotide sequence: TGTGCCATCAGTGAGGCGGGAGAGATCTACAATGAGCAGTTCTTC. Protein sequence: CAISEAGEIYNEQFF.

The rearrangement uses TRBV24-1 and TRBJ2-5; D might be TRBD1 (6 bases). The V gene's germline CDR1 is KGHDR and CDR2 SFDVKD. The CDR3 contains 15 residues. Between the trimmed V and J ends, which lost 2 bases and 5 bases, there was a span of 14 bases. This CDR3 is CATSDSRGFMETQYF. The CDR3 region has the DNA TGTGCCACCAGTGATTCCAGGGGTTTTATGGAGACCCAGTACTTC.

The gene calls are TRBV7-3 and TRBJ2-5, with D perhaps matching TRBD1 (6 bases). CDR1 SGHTA and CDR2 FQGTGA come from the germline V gene. This CDR3 comprises 14 residues. The V end lost 5 bases, the J end lost 1 base, and 11 bases lay between the germline ends. The CDR3 DNA is TGTGCCAGCAGCACCGGGGACACCCAAGAGACCCAGTACTTC. It specifies CASSTGDTQETQYF.

The chain's CDR3 is CASSGTDGYNYGYTF. The CDR3 DNA is TGTGCCAGCAGCGGCACGGACGGATATAACTATGGCTACACCTTC. The chain recombines TRBV11-2 with TRBJ1-2; D remains ambiguous. The germline CDR1 and CDR2 sequences are SGHAT and FQNNGV. Trimming shortened V by 5 bases and J by 1 base, and 14 bases separated the two germline ends. The CDR3 is 15 residues long.

This sequence joins TRBV11-3 and TRBJ2-2; 12 nucleotides match TRBD1. With 5 bases clipped from V and 3 bases from J, the junction kept 4 bases outside the gene matches. Germline loops: CDR1 SGHNT, CDR2 YENEEA. The CDR3 consists of 16 residues. The CDR3 protein is CASSAGTGGDTGELFF. CDR3 nucleotide sequence: TGTGCCAGCAGCGCCGGGACAGGGGGCGACACCGGGGAGCTGTTTTTT.

The genes are TRBV3-1 (or the pseudogene TRBV3-2) and TRBJ1-3; D uncertain. CDR1 and CDR2 (germline): LGHDT, YNNKEL (reference sequence). CDR3 length: 13 amino acids. V lost 7 bases, J lost 4 bases, and 11 bases lay in between. The CDR3 DNA is TGTGCCAGCACCCTTGGAGGCGGAAACACCATATATTTT. Its translation is CASTLGGGNTIYF.

This clone was observed once. The CDR3 sequence is CATSTGTSGGTYNEQFF. In nucleotides, the CDR3 is TGTGCCACCAGTACCGGGACTAGCGGGGGGACCTACAATGAGCAGTTCTTC. The J gene is TRBJ2-1, the V gene TRBV24-1; TRBD2 matches 15 bases. Trimming cost V 6 bases and J 2 bases; bases outside gene matches: 4. This CDR3 has 17 residues. Germline CDR1 and CDR2: KGHDR and SFDVKD.